The present T cell receptor (beta chain) was sequenced within a study of stem cell transplantation in POMP-related autoinflammatory disease. Germline V gene lookup returns CDR1 MNHNS and CDR2 SASEGT. The CDR3 runs 12 residues. V lost 4 bases and J 1 base, leaving 4 bases between the germline ends. Study results and limitations: Patients with PRAID showed a restricted number of unique TRB V-J gene pairings. Across all analyzed T-cell subsets, patients with PRAID tended toward reduced diversity and increased clonality.

Generated by immunoSEQ multiplex PCR, the TCRdb table keeps only in-frame clones and is missing some. Of around 10,000 clones listed, around 90% are singletons. In the case of this clone: What it recognizes is unknown.

PRAID featured immunodeficiency plus autoinflammation. The sequences come from CD8+ T cells from PBMCs, collected before stem cell transplantation. The chain recombines TRBV6-1 with TRBJ2-5; D gene ambiguous. This TCR derives from a human donor with POMP-related autoinflammation and immune dysregulation (PRAID). This CDR3 is CASSGIQETQYF. CDR3 sequence (DNA): TGTGCCAGCAGTGGAATCCAAGAGACCCAGTACTTC.